The present entry profiles one T cell receptor beta chain with its context. Antigen: not known. These data originate in a study of OX40 agonist ivuxolimab in advanced cancers. Profiled with immunoSEQ multiplex PCR; TCRdb holds only in-frame clones, not every one. The sample lists about 72,000 clones, approximately 92% occurring once. The germline gives CDR1 SNHLY, CDR2 FYNNEI. The CDR3 is made up of 16 amino acids. The V end lost 7 bases, the J end lost 4 bases, and 20 bases lay between the germline ends. Study outcomes and limitations: Low normalized clonal expansion also occurred in some nonresponding patients.

This sequence was found in an adult with an advanced solid tumor such as melanoma, head and neck, liver or kidney cancer. The rearrangement joins TRBV2 to TRBJ1-3, with a weak D call TRBD1 (5 bases). The sample consisted of CD4+ or CD8+ T cells sorted from blood, taken in a trial of the OX40 agonist ivuxolimab. CDR3 amino acids: CASTLSAGMGGNTIYF. CDR3 coding DNA: TGTGCCAGCACCCTCAGCGCAGGGATGGGCGGAAACACCATATATTTT. The whole variable domain, filled in from reference TRBV2 and TRBJ1-3, reads EPEVTQTPSHQVTQMGQEVILRCVPISNHLYFYWYRQILGQKVEFLVSFYNNEISEKSEIFDDQFSVERPDGSNFTLKIRSTKLEDSAMYFCASTLSAGMGGNTIYFGEGSWLTVV.